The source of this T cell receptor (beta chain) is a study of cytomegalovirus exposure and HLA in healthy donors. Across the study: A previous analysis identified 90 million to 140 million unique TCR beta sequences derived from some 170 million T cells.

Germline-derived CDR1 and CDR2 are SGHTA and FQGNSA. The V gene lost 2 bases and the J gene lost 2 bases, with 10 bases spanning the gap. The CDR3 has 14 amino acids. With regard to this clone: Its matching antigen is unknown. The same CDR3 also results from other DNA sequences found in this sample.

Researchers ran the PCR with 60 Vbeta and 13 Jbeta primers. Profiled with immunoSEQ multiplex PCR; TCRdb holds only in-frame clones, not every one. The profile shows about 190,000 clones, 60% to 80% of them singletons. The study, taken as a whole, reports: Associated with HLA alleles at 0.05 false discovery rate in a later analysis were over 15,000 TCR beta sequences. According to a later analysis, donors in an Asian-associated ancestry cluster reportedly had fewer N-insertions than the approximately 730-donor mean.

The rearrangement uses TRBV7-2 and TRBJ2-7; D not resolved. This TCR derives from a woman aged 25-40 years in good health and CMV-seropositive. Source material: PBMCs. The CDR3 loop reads CASSLQRGAYEQYF. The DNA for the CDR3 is TGTGCCAGCAGCTTACAGCGTGGTGCCTACGAGCAGTACTTC.